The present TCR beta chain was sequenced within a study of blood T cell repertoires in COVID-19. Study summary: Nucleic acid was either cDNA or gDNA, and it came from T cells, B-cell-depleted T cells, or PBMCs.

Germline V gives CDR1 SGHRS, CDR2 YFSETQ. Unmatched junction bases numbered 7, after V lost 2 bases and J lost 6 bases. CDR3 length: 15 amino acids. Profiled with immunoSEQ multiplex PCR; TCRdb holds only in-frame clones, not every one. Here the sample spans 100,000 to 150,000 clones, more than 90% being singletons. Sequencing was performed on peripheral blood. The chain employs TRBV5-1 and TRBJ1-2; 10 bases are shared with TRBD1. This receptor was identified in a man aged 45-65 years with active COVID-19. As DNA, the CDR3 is TGCGCCAGCAGCTTAACGGGACAGGGGTTTGATGGCTACACCTTC. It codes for CASSLTGQGFDGYTF.